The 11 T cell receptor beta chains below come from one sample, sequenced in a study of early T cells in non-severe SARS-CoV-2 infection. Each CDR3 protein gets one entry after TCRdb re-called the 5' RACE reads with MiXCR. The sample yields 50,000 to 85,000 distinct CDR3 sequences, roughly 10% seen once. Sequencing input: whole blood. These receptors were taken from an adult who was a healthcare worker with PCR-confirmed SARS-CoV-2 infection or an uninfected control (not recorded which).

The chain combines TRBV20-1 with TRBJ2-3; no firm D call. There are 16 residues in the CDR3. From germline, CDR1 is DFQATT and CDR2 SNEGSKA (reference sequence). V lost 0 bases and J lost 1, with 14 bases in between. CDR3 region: CSARDPSSRGTDTQYF. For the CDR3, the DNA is TGCAGTGCTAGAGATCCCTCATCACGGGGCACAGATACGCAGTATTTT.

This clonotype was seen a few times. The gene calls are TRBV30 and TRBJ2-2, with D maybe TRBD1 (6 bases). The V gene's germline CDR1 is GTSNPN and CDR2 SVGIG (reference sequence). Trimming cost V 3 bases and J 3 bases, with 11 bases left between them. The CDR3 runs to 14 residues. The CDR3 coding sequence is TGTGCCTGGAGGAGAGGGGGATACACCGGGGAGCTGTTTTTT. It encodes CAWRRGGYTGELFF. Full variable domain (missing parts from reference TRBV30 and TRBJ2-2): SQTIHQWPATLVQPVGSPLSLECTVEGTSNPNLYWYRQAAGRGLQLLFYSVGIGQISSEVPQNLSASRPQDRQFILSSKKLLLSDSGFYLCAWRRGGYTGELFFGEGSRLTVL.

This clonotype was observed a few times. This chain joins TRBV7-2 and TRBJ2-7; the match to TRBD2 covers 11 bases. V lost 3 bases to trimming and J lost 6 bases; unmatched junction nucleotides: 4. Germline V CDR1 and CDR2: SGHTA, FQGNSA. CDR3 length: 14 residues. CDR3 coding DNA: TGTGCCAGCAGCTTTAGCGGGAGGGTCGGCGAGCAGTACTTC. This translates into CASSFSGRVGEQYF.

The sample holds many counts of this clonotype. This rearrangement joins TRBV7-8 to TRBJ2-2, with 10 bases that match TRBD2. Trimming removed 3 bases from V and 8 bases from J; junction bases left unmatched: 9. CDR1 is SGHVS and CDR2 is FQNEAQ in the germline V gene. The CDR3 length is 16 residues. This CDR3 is CASSLAGTSVTGELFF. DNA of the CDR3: TGTGCCAGCAGCTTGGCCGGGACTAGCGTAACAGGGGAGCTGTTTTTT.

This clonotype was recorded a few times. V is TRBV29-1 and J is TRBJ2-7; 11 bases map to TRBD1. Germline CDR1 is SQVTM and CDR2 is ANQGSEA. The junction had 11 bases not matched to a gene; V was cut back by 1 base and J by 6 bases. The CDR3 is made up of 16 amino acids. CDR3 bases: TGCAGCGTTGAAGCCAAGCCCGGGACAGGGGGGAGCGAGCAGTACTTC. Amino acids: CSVEAKPGTGGSEQYF.

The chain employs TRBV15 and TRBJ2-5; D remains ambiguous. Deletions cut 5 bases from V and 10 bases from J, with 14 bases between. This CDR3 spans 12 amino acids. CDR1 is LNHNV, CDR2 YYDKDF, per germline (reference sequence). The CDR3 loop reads CATSLRGSDQYF. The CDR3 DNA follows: TGTGCCACCAGCCTACGTGGGTCGGACCAGTACTTC.

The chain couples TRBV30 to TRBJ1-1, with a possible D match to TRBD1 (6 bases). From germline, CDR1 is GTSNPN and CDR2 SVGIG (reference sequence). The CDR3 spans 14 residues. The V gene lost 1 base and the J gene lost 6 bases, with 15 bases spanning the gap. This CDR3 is CAWSGAGVPAEAFF. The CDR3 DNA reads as TGTGCCTGGAGTGGAGCAGGGGTTCCCGCTGAAGCTTTCTTT.

The CDR3 DNA is TGCGCCAGCAGCTTGGGGAGGATGGGGGGAGACAATGAGCAGTTCTTC. Translated: CASSLGRMGGDNEQFF. The genes are TRBV5-1 and TRBJ2-1, with D possibly TRBD2 on 6 matching bases. CDR1 and CDR2 from the germline V gene are SGHRS and YFSETQ. The CDR3 is made up of 16 amino acids. The germline V and J ends were trimmed by 0 bases and 5 bases, with 15 bases remaining between them.

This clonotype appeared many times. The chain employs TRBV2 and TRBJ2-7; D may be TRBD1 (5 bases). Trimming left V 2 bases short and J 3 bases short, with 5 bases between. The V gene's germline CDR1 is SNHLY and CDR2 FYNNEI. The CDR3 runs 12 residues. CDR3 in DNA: TGTGCCAGCAGTGAACAGGGCTACGAGCAGTACTTC. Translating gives CASSEQGYEQYF.

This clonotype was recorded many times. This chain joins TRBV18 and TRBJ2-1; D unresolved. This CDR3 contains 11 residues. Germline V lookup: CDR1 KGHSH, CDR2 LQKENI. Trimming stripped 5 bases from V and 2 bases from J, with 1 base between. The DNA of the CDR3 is TGTGCCAGCTCAACCTACAATGAGCAGTTCTTC. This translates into CASSTYNEQFF.

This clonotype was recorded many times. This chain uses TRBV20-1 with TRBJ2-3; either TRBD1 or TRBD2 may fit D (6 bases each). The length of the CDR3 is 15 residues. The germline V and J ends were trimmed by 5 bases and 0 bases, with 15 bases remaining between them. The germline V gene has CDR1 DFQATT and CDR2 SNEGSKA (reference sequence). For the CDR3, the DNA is TGCAGTGCTGGGGGGCGGGGTGCTAGCACAGATACGCAGTATTTT. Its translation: CSAGGRGASTDTQYF.